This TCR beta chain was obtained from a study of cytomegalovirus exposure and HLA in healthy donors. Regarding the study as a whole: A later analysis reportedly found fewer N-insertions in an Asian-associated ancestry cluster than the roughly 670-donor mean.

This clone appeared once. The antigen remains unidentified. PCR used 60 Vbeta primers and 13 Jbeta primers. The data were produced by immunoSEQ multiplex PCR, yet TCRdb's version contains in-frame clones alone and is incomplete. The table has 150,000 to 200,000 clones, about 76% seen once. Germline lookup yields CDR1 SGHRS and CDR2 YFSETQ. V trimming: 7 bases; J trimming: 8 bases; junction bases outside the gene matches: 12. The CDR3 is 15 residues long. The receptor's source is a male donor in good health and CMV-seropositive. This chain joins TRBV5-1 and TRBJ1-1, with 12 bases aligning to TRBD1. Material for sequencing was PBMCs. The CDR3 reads CASGIGTGGALEAFF. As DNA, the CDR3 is TGCGCCAGCGGAATCGGGACAGGGGGCGCTTTGGAAGCTTTCTTT.